This is a list of T cell receptor beta chains from one sample in a study of CD8 T cells in Susac syndrome. TCRdb used MiXCR to reprocess the immunoSEQ multiplex PCR reads, holding one entry per CDR3 protein. In the table there are approximately 77,000 distinct CDR3 sequences, about 92% of which are singletons. Sequenced: CD4+ T cells from PBMCs. The source of these receptors is a human donor with Susac syndrome. The CDR3 runs from the conserved cysteine through the conserved F or W. D genes are given only for firm matches.

cdr3_aa	cdr3_nt	v_call	d_call	j_call
CSVADRVRSSDEKLFF	TGCAGCGTCGCCGACAGGGTCCGAAGTTCCGATGAAAAACTGTTTTTT	TRBV29-1	TRBD1	TRBJ1-4
CASSLLTDPNTEAFF	TGCGCCAGCAGCTTGTTGACGGATCCGAACACTGAAGCTTTCTTT	TRBV5-1	NA	TRBJ1-1
CASSQLAGLGRGTDTQYF	TGTGCCAGCAGCCAACTAGCGGGCCTAGGTCGAGGTACAGATACGCAGTATTTT	TRBV7-9	TRBD2	TRBJ2-3
CASSFMLSTERNTIYF	TGTGCCAGCAGCTTCATGCTCTCGACAGAGAGAAACACCATATATTTT	TRBV5-6	NA	TRBJ1-3
CASSLSSSQETQYF	TGTGCCAGCAGTTTAAGCAGCAGTCAAGAGACCCAGTACTTC	TRBV28	NA	TRBJ2-5
CASSKRRDSYEQYF	TGTGCCAGCAGCAAGAGACGGGACTCCTACGAGCAGTACTTC	TRBV27	NA	TRBJ2-7
CSVSDLGLMETQYF	TGCAGTGTCTCCGACCTGGGGCTTATGGAGACCCAGTACTTC	TRBV20-1	NA	TRBJ2-5
CSASGRGNTEAFF	TGCAGTGCTTCGGGACGGGGGAACACTGAAGCTTTCTTT	TRBV20-1	NA	TRBJ1-1
CASRQGLAGVEMDNEQFF	TGTGCCAGCAGACAAGGACTAGCGGGAGTTGAAATGGACAATGAGCAGTTCTTC	TRBV7-9	TRBD2	TRBJ2-1
CASSERISHPVGTEAFF	TGTGCCAGCAGTGAACGGATTTCTCACCCTGTGGGCACTGAAGCTTTCTTT	TRBV6-1	NA	TRBJ1-1
CASRRGGRTYEQYF	TGTGCCAGCAGGAGGGGAGGCCGGACCTACGAGCAGTACTTC	TRBV2	NA	TRBJ2-7
CSVEYVGLETQYF	TGCAGCGTTGAATATGTAGGGCTGGAGACCCAGTACTTC	TRBV29-1	NA	TRBJ2-5